The 13 T cell receptor beta chains in this list originate from one sample, sequenced in a study of cytomegalovirus exposure and HLA in healthy donors. Using immunoSEQ multiplex PCR, the repertoire was profiled, and TCRdb retains in-frame clones only, with some absent. The repertoire includes some 100,000 clones, 70% to 90% of them detected once, and 4% to 5.5% sits in the top ten. The sequenced sample consisted of PBMCs. These receptor sequences come from a man younger than 30 in good health and CMV-seropositive.

V gene TRBV6-1 combines with J gene TRBJ1-6; 7 positions match TRBD1. Unmatched junction bases numbered 8, after V lost 5 bases and J lost 7 bases. Germline-derived CDR1 and CDR2 are MNHNS and SASEGT. The CDR3 runs 15 residues. The CDR3 protein is CASSSLGQANSPLHF. The CDR3 DNA is TGTGCCAGCAGTTCCCTCGGACAGGCCAATTCACCCCTCCACTTT.

The genes are TRBV13 and TRBJ2-7; the D gene is possibly TRBD2 (5 bases). The CDR3 extends over 16 amino acids. Trimming removed 1 base from V and 0 bases from J, with 13 bases in between. Germline CDR1 is PRHDT and CDR2 is FYEKMQ (reference sequence). CDR3 amino acids: CASSLEGQAGSYEQYF. Written as DNA, the CDR3 is TGTGCCAGCAGCTTAGAGGGCCAGGCGGGCTCCTACGAGCAGTACTTC.

The chain has TRBV4-1 and TRBJ2-2, with D maybe TRBD2 (6 bases). Germline CDR1 and CDR2: MGHRA and YSYEKL. The CDR3 contains 17 residues. V was pared by 4 bases and J by 0 bases, with 15 bases between. The CDR3 DNA follows: TGCGCCAGCAGCCCCGGGACTGGGAAATCGAACACCGGGGAGCTGTTTTTT. Translating gives CASSPGTGKSNTGELFF.

The chain employs TRBV29-1 and TRBJ1-1, with D perhaps matching TRBD1 (5 bases). Germline loops: CDR1 SQVTM, CDR2 ANQGSEA. The length of the CDR3 is 12 residues. V was cut by 7 bases and J by 5 bases, with 14 bases left in between. The CDR3 DNA reads TGCAGCGCCACTCCCGGGGGAACTGAAGCTTTCTTT. This sequence encodes CSATPGGTEAFF.

The gene calls are TRBV5-5 and TRBJ1-5; TRBD1 agrees at 7 bases. V lost 0 bases and J lost 0; bases outside the gene matches: 12. The CDR3 extends over 19 amino acids. Germline CDR1 reads SGHKS; CDR2 reads YYEKEE (reference sequence). CDR3 loop: CASSLGVRGQPYSNQPQHF. CDR3 DNA: TGTGCCAGCAGCTTGGGGGTCAGGGGACAGCCTTATAGCAATCAGCCCCAGCATTTT.

The V call is TRBV5-1, the J call TRBJ1-6; D may be TRBD1 (5 bases). This CDR3 is built from 14 residues. V was trimmed by 2 bases and J by 10 bases, leaving 13 bases between them. Germline CDR1 SGHRS, CDR2 YFSETQ. CDR3 DNA sequence: TGCGCCAGCAGCTTCAACCGGGACTCGTCACCCCTCCACTTT. It yields the protein CASSFNRDSSPLHF.

The chain employs TRBV5-4 and TRBJ2-1; 8 positions agree with TRBD1. The CDR3 has 15 amino acids. V lost 4 bases and J lost 2; bases outside the gene matches: 5. Per germline, CDR1 SGHNT and CDR2 YYREEE (reference sequence). This CDR3 is CASSRTGTAYNEQFF. The CDR3 DNA is TGTGCCAGCAGCAGGACAGGGACCGCCTACAATGAGCAGTTCTTC.

This sequence joins TRBV5-8 and TRBJ2-3; TRBD2 matches 13 bases. Germline assignment: CDR1 SGHTS and CDR2 YDEGEE. This CDR3 contains 17 residues. Trimming cost V 2 bases and J 3 bases; bases outside gene matches: 6. The CDR3 protein is CASSFRTSGGRTDTQYF. CDR3 sequence (DNA): TGTGCCAGCAGCTTTCGGACTAGCGGGGGCCGAACAGATACGCAGTATTTT.

The chain joins TRBV11-2 to TRBJ2-2; possible D gene TRBD2, 6 bases. Trimming left V 6 bases short and J 6 bases short, with 23 bases between. This CDR3 comprises 17 residues. Germline-derived CDR1 and CDR2 are SGHAT and FQNNGV. Here the CDR3 DNA reads TGTGCCAGCAGTCCTATGACCGGGACTGCGGCCTCCGGGGAGCTGTTTTTT. Its translation is CASSPMTGTAASGELFF.

The sample holds one count of this clone. J is TRBJ1-2 and V is TRBV7-9; 9 bases map to TRBD1. This CDR3 comprises 14 residues. With V trimmed by 0 bases and J by 6 bases, 2 bases remained unmatched. CDR1 and CDR2 from the germline V gene are SEHNR and FQNEAQ (reference sequence). CDR3 bases: TGTGCCAGCAGCTTAGCGGACAGGGGAAATGGCTACACCTTC. Its translation: CASSLADRGNGYTF.

This clone was counted a few times. V is TRBV7-2 and J is TRBJ2-1, with 13 positions matching TRBD2. CDR1 and CDR2 from the germline V gene are SGHTA and FQGNSA. With 5 bases clipped from V and 5 bases from J, the junction kept 12 bases outside the gene matches. The CDR3 spans 18 residues. CDR3 sequence: CASSPTSGGAGRNNEQFF. CDR3 bases: TGTGCCAGCAGCCCCACTAGCGGGGGGGCCGGTCGTAACAATGAGCAGTTCTTC.

This chain uses TRBV7-2 with TRBJ2-7; D is perhaps TRBD1 (6 bases). Per germline, CDR1 SGHTA and CDR2 FQGNSA. This CDR3 spans 13 amino acids. V was shortened by 5 bases and J by 4 bases, with 12 bases between the two germline ends. CDR3 in amino acids: CASSSSGAYEQYF. CDR3 bases: TGTGCCAGCAGCAGCTCAGGGGCGTACGAGCAGTACTTC.

J is TRBJ2-3 and V is TRBV2; 13 nucleotides match TRBD2. CDR1 is SNHLY, CDR2 FYNNEI, per germline. Trimming took 4 bases from V and 3 from J; bases not matched to a gene: 7. The CDR3 has 17 residues. CDR3 coding DNA: TGTGCCAGCAGTGGACTAGCGGGGGGTGCCCTAACAGATACGCAGTATTTT. Protein product: CASSGLAGGALTDTQYF.